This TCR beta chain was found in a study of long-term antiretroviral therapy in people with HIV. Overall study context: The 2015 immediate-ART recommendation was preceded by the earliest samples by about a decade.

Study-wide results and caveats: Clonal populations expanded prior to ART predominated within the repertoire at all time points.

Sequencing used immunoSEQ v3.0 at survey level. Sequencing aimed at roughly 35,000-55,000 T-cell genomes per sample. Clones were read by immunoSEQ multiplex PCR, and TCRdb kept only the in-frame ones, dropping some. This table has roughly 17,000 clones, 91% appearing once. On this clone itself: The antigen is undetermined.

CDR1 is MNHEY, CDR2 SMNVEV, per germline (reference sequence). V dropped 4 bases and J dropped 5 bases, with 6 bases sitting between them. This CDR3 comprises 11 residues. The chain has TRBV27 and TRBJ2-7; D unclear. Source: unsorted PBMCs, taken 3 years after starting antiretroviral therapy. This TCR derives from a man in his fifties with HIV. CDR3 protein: CASSYANEQYF. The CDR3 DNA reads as TGTGCCAGCAGTTACGCCAACGAGCAGTACTTC.